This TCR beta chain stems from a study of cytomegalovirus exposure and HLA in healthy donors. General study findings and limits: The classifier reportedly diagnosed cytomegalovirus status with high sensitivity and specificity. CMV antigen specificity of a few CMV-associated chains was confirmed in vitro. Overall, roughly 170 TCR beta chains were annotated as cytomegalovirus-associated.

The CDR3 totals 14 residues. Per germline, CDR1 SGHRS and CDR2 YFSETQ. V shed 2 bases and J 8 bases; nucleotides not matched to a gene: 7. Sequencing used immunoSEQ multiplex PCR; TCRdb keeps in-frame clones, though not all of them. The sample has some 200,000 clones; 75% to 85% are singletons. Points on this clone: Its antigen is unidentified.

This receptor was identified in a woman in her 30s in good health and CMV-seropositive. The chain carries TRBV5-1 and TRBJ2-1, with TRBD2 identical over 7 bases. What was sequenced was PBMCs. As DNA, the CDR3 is TGCGCCAGCAGCTTTGCGGGAGCACTAGATGAGCAGTTCTTC. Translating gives CASSFAGALDEQFF.